This entry describes one TCR beta chain. Its target is not known. This CDR3 contains 15 residues. V shed 3 bases and J 0 bases; nucleotides not matched to a gene: 5. Germline values: CDR1 SGHRS, CDR2 YFSETQ. The source of the sample is a study of T cell repertoires in cytomegalovirus infection. Whole-study context: Public TCR beta signature analysis indicated the presence of both CMV infection and matching HLA type. Study-wide results and caveats: HLA-C-restricted CMV-specific TCR beta clonotypes prevailed in the ex vivo response. Totalled public TCR beta family frequency picked out people who carried CMV plus the relevant HLA.

TCRdb fed the reads into MiXCR, producing one record per CDR3 protein. The sample consists of roughly 180,000 distinct CDR3 sequences, roughly 15% of them appearing once. This receptor was obtained from a human donor in good health (CMV status not recorded). Some clones in this sample may be carry-over from other donors' samples. Sequenced input: CD8+ T cells from PBMCs. The gene calls are TRBV5-1 and TRBJ1-1; 7 bases line up with TRBD1. The CDR3 is CASSSAGTVNTEAFF. The CDR3 region has the DNA TGCGCCAGCAGCTCCGCCGGGACAGTGAACACTGAAGCTTTCTTT.